This T cell receptor (beta chain) was identified during a study of blood T cell repertoires in COVID-19 (dated by TCRdb to the early 2020s). The study in broad terms: Collaborator samples came from the United States, Italy and Spain and covered acute and convalescent phases of COVID-19. The material from the prospective study consisted of cDNA or gDNA derived from T cells, B-cell-depleted T cells, or PBMCs. Subjects who had been exposed to COVID-19, were actively infected with it, or had recovered from it provided the deeply sampled blood TCRbeta repertoires that made up the dataset. The repertoires were made available in a free public database intended to serve as a resource for research on the immune response to SARS-CoV-2. Samples were obtained from the ongoing ImmuneRACE study (first 160 participants) and from some 1,200 subjects provided by 6 global collaborators. The sample metadata nearly always contained a de-identified subject ID, COVID-19 status, age in years and sex. Where available, HLA class I and class II types were taken from metadata supplied by the sample provider and were not determined by assay-based typing. Summary of the overall study and its limitations: The amount of clinical and demographic metadata varied by source and participant and was provided uncurated.

V was cut back by 0 bases and J by 5 bases, leaving a gap of 14 bases between them. Taken from cysteine to phenylalanine, the CDR3 has 15 residues. Of all the DNA, just the CDR3 is kept, 45 bases in frame from base 1. In the germline V gene, CDR1 corresponds to SGHTA and CDR2 to FQGNSA. The collaborating institutions used their own protocols to collect whole blood in K2EDTA tubes. For TCRbeta analysis, collaborators shipped samples in one of three forms: frozen whole blood, isolated PBMCs, or DNA extracted from either of those sample types. The immunoSEQ Assay, a bias-controlled multiplex PCR, was used to amplify TCRbeta CDR3 regions from genomic DNA. Turning to the authors' computational methods: Within the assay, amplification of reference gene primers was used to estimate how many nucleated cells each sample contained. To quantify the absolute abundance of each unique TCRbeta CDR3 rearrangement, sequence reads were collapsed and filtered. For each sample, productive Simpson clonality was calculated as the square root of Simpson's diversity index across productive rearrangements. As stored in TCRdb, this immuneACCESS dataset retains in-frame rearrangements with V and J assigned. A fraction of the clones does not appear; measured against another copy, unresolved V genes explain less than half of the discrepancy, and the remainder lacks a known reason. The D gene and trimming were derived from the DNA, and the V and J assignments and clone size from that table. In all, the sample holds a few hundred thousand clones, and around 88% of those were seen once. The top ten clonotypes cover roughly 0.8% of the sample.

A note on this clone: There is no known antigen for this receptor. The input lacks base qualities; no much larger clone sits a single base away.

The chain is encoded by TRBV7-2 joined to TRBJ2-7; the D region possibly corresponds to TRBD1 (6 bases align). Sequencing input: peripheral blood. The receptor was isolated from a man younger than 45 with acute or convalescent COVID-19. The DNA reads TGTGCCAGCAGCTTAGCGGGGGCAGCAGTAAACGAGCAGTACTTC. It specifies CASSLAGAAVNEQYF.